This T cell receptor beta chain was identified during a study of cytomegalovirus exposure and HLA in healthy donors. Whole-study findings and limits: When a later analysis compared HLA-associated TCR beta chains with equally common others, the HLA-associated chains turned out to be more clonally expanded and to have lower generation probabilities.

PCR amplification relied on 60 Vbeta primers (plus 13 Jbeta primers). Profiled with immunoSEQ multiplex PCR; TCRdb holds only in-frame clones, not every one. The sample lists roughly 120,000 clones; over 70% were seen once. This clone appeared a few times. Its antigen remains unknown. Germline values: CDR1 GTSNPN, CDR2 SVGIG (reference sequence). CDR3 length: 16 residues. Germline trimming cut 1 base from V and 2 bases from J; bases unmatched to any gene: 9. The chain employs TRBV30 and TRBJ2-5, with 8 bases aligning to TRBD2. The TCR sequence derives from a woman aged 40 to 50 in good health and CMV-seropositive. The specimen was PBMCs. CDR3 bases: TGTGCCTGGAGTGATGGACAGCGGGGGATACAAGAGACCCAGTACTTC. This encodes CAWSDGQRGIQETQYF.